This TCR beta chain was found in a study of T cell changes during pregnancy in multiple sclerosis. TCRdb's copy holds only in-frame clones and misses some; the assay was immunoSEQ multiplex PCR. The table shows 38,000 or so clones, with 90% occurring only once. The count of this clone is one. J gave up 8 bases and V 8 bases, and 10 bases lay outside the gene matches. This CDR3 is 14 amino acids long. Germline CDR1 MNHEY, CDR2 SVGAGI. The clonotype comes from a female donor with multiple sclerosis, enrolled in a pregnancy study. The gene calls are TRBV6-5 and TRBJ1-4; TRBD1 aligns across 8 bases. The sample was CD4+ T cells from peripheral blood mononuclear cells, taken in the second trimester of pregnancy. The CDR3 coding sequence is TGTGCCAGCGGGAGGACAGGGCGTCGCGAAAAACTGTTTTTT. It translates to CASGRTGRREKLFF.